This T cell receptor beta chain was obtained from a study of T cell responses to AZD1222 COVID-19 vaccine. Second-dose timings of about 4 or about 12 weeks were pooled. Sequencing used immunoSEQ multiplex PCR; TCRdb keeps in-frame clones, though not all of them. This table has roughly 33,000 clones, about four fifths appearing once. Overall study results and limits: Reportedly, nearly half the spike-specific TCRs target unmutated variant regions. The study found vaccine-associated CD4 TCRs spanning spike, dominant at 160-218 and 743-854.

In the case of this clone: What it binds is unknown.

The J segment lost 2 bases and the V segment lost 4 bases, leaving 8 bases of the junction unmatched. Germline loops: CDR1 SGDLS, CDR2 YYNGEE. The CDR3 is made up of 15 amino acids. The sample was peripheral blood, taken 28 days after the second AZD1222 dose. The clonotype was recovered from an adult who received the AZD1222 COVID-19 vaccine. The chain is built from TRBV9 and TRBJ2-5; 7 bases are shared with TRBD2. This CDR3 reads CASSTASGSQETQYF. CDR3 in DNA: TGTGCCAGCAGCACAGCTAGCGGTTCACAAGAGACCCAGTACTTC. Based on the CDR3 plus reference TRBV9 and TRBJ2-5, the full variable domain is DSGVTQTPKHLITATGQRVTLRCSPRSGDLSVYWYQQSLDQGLQFLIQYYNGEERAKGNILERFSAQQFPDLHSELNLSSLELGDSALYFCASSTASGSQETQYFGPGTRLLVL.